What follows is one T cell receptor beta chain and its context. The sample is drawn from a study of blood T cell repertoires in COVID-19. On the study more broadly: Italy, Spain and the United States were the sources of the convalescent and acute COVID-19 samples.

Here immunoSEQ multiplex PCR was the method, and the copy in TCRdb shows in-frame clones only, minus some. Here the sample spans approximately 220,000 clones, less than 90% being singletons. The CDR3 covers 17 residues. Trimming left V 0 bases short and J 0 bases short, with 12 bases between. Germline V gives CDR1 SGHTA, CDR2 FQGTGA. Participant age was roughly 18 to 95 years, and participants resided in 24 US areas. This clonotype was obtained from a woman in her forties who had recovered from COVID-19. This rearrangement joins TRBV7-3 to TRBJ2-1; tentatively, D is TRBD1 (5 bases). Sequenced material: PBMCs or T cells enriched from blood (not recorded which). CDR3 sequence: CASSLTDTPSSYNEQFF. In DNA, the CDR3 is TGTGCCAGCAGCTTAACGGACACCCCAAGCTCCTACAATGAGCAGTTCTTC.